One and the same sample provided the 26 T cell receptor beta chains below, sequenced in a study of blood T cell repertoires in COVID-19 (TCRdb year 2020). The library was built by means of the immunoSEQ multiplex PCR assay. TCRdb provides this immuneACCESS table in a form limited to in-frame rearrangements. Some clones are lacking; in checked studies, under half of them reflect an unresolved V gene, and why the rest are absent is not known. The sample has approximately 260,000 clones on record, approximately 90% of them singletons. The ten largest clones capture 3.7% of the sample. Material for sequencing was peripheral blood. These receptors all stem from a woman in her 40s with acute or convalescent COVID-19.

The chain employs TRBV7-3 and TRBJ2-1; tentatively, D is TRBD1 (6 bases). Germline V gene sequence: CDR1 SGHTA, CDR2 FQGTGA. The CDR3 loop spans 13 amino acids. With 3 bases removed from V and 14 bases from J, the gap between germline ends came to 17 bases. CDR3 loop: CASSLDSAQRKFF. In nucleotides, the CDR3 is TGTGCCAGCAGCTTGGACAGTGCTCAGAGGAAGTTCTTC.

In its sample, this clone was seen once. The rearrangement uses TRBV19 and TRBJ2-2; perhaps TRBD1 as D (6 bases). Germline V CDR1 and CDR2: LNHDA, SQIVND (reference sequence). Trimming removed 6 bases at V and 5 bases at J, with 13 bases between. CDR3 length: 14 amino acids. The CDR3 here is CASSQDSMTGELFF. The CDR3 nucleotides are TGTGCCAGTAGCCAGGACAGTATGACCGGGGAGCTGTTTTTT.

The V gene is TRBV6-6, the J gene TRBJ1-6, with D unclear. Trimming left V 5 bases short and J 2 bases short, with 16 bases between. The length of the CDR3 is 17 residues. Germline values: CDR1 MNHNY, CDR2 SVGAGI (reference sequence). The CDR3 sequence is CASSLLSPGAYNSPLHF. In DNA, the CDR3 is TGTGCCAGCAGTCTCCTTAGCCCCGGAGCCTATAATTCACCCCTCCACTTT.

The rearrangement uses TRBV24-1 and TRBJ1-2; 8 bases fit TRBD1. The CDR3 runs 13 residues. Germline loops: CDR1 KGHDR, CDR2 SFDVKD. Unmatched junction bases numbered 2, after V lost 6 bases and J lost 3 bases. The DNA of the CDR3 is TGTGCCACCAGTCACAGGGGGTACTATGGCTACACCTTC. This translates into CATSHRGYYGYTF.

The J gene is TRBJ1-6, the V gene TRBV6-4, with 7 bases lining up with TRBD1. V dropped 6 bases and J dropped 10; count of bases not matched to a gene: 9. The CDR3 has 14 amino acids. CDR1 is MRHNA, CDR2 SNTAGT, per germline. The CDR3, as DNA: TGTGCCAGCAGCCCTCAACAGGGGAACTCACCCCTCCACTTT. It specifies CASSPQQGNSPLHF.

This chain connects TRBV29-1 to TRBJ1-2, with TRBD1 matching 8 bases. Germline V gene data show CDR1 as SQVTM and CDR2 as ANQGSEA. The CDR3 sequence is 15 residues long. V trimming: 6 bases; J trimming: 0 bases; junction bases outside the gene matches: 9. CDR3: CSVSAGTGANYGYTF. DNA of the CDR3: TGCAGCGTCTCGGCCGGGACAGGAGCTAACTATGGCTACACCTTC.

This chain links TRBV6-5 with TRBJ1-1, with D unresolved. From germline, CDR1 is MNHEY and CDR2 SVGAGI. This CDR3 is 13 amino acids long. The V gene lost 6 bases and the J gene lost 7 bases, with 15 bases spanning the gap. CDR3 protein: CASSEAEGSEAFF. In nucleotides, the CDR3 is TGTGCCAGCAGCGAGGCGGAGGGAAGTGAAGCTTTCTTT.

The chain recombines TRBV25-1 with TRBJ1-6; no definite D call. Germline V CDR1 and CDR2: MGHDK, SYGVNS. Trimming removed 1 base from V and 14 bases from J, with 9 bases in between. The CDR3 runs to 12 residues. CDR3 DNA: TGTGCCAGCAGTGAATTAGCCCAAACCCTCCACTTT. It codes for CASSELAQTLHF.

This sequence joins TRBV30 and TRBJ1-5; 8 nucleotides match TRBD1. V trimming: 2 bases; J trimming: 7 bases; junction bases outside the gene matches: 7. This CDR3 spans 14 amino acids. Germline lookup yields CDR1 GTSNPN and CDR2 SVGIG (reference sequence). CDR3 bases: TGTGCCTGGAGTCACGGACAGGGCGGACAGCCCCAGCATTTT. It translates to CAWSHGQGGQPQHF. The full variable domain, with the rest looked up from reference TRBV30 and TRBJ1-5, is SQTIHQWPATLVQPVGSPLSLECTVEGTSNPNLYWYRQAAGRGLQLLFYSVGIGQISSEVPQNLSASRPQDRQFILSSKKLLLSDSGFYLCAWSHGQGGQPQHFGDGTRLSIL.

The chain couples TRBV5-1 to TRBJ1-1; 8 bases align to TRBD1. V gave up 2 bases and J gave up 1 base; unmatched junction bases: 4. This CDR3 is built from 15 residues. Germline V gene data show CDR1 as SGHRS and CDR2 as YFSETQ. Written as DNA, the CDR3 is TGCGCCAGCAGCTTATTACAGGGGGAGAACACTGAAGCTTTCTTT. It is translated as CASSLLQGENTEAFF.

The chain joins TRBV21-1 to TRBJ1-5; the D segment call TRBD1 is taken from the table without a DNA check. TRBV21-1 is tagged as a pseudogene. The CDR3 sequence is 17 residues long. Here the CDR3 reads CASPDRARDNSNQPQHF. The CDR3 region has the DNA TGTGCCAGCCCGGACAGGGCCCGGGACAATAGCAATCAGCCCCAGCATTTT.

This chain connects TRBV6-5 to TRBJ2-3; D is perhaps TRBD2 (6 bases). The germline V gene encodes CDR1 MNHEY and CDR2 SVGAGI. The CDR3 covers 14 residues. V dropped 7 bases and J dropped 2 bases, with 13 bases sitting between them. CDR3 nucleotides: TGTGCCAGCACTGCAGGAGGGAACACAGATACGCAGTATTTT. As protein: CASTAGGNTDTQYF.

Only a few counts were recorded for this clone. The J gene is TRBJ1-2, the V gene TRBV19, with 9 nucleotides matching TRBD1. Looked up from germline, CDR1 is LNHDA and CDR2 is SQIVND (reference sequence). V shed 7 bases and J 8 bases; nucleotides not matched to a gene: 5. CDR3 length: 12 residues. The CDR3, as DNA: TGTGCCAGTAACGCAGGGACAGGGGGCTACACCTTC. This sequence encodes CASNAGTGGYTF.

Notes on this clone: Different DNA sequences within this sample yield the same CDR3. This sequence joins TRBV5-1 and TRBJ2-5, with TRBD1 identical over 9 bases. The CDR3 loop spans 14 amino acids. Per the germline V gene, CDR1 is SGHRS and CDR2 is YFSETQ. The V gene end was trimmed by 3 bases and the J gene end by 5 bases; junction bases not matched to a gene: 5. The CDR3 bases are TGCGCCAGCAGCTCTAAGACAGGGGGGGAGACCCAGTACTTC. The encoded protein is CASSSKTGGETQYF.

The chain links TRBV2 to TRBJ1-6; the match to TRBD1 covers 9 bases. The CDR3 is made up of 13 amino acids. The V and J ends lost 7 bases and 7 bases, in that order; junction bases with no gene match: 2. Germline CDR1 SNHLY, CDR2 FYNNEI. CDR3 sequence reads: CASIGTGNSPLHF. Written as DNA, the CDR3 is TGTGCCAGCATCGGGACAGGGAATTCACCCCTCCACTTT.

The CDR3 reads CASSPSGGQGYTF. The CDR3 DNA reads TGTGCCAGCAGTCCTTCAGGGGGCCAAGGCTACACCTTC. This rearrangement joins TRBV7-3 to TRBJ1-2; TRBD1 agrees at 8 bases. The germline V gene has CDR1 SGHTA and CDR2 FQGTGA. J gave up 8 bases and V 6 bases, and 8 bases lay outside the gene matches. This CDR3 has 13 amino acids. Using reference TRBV7-3 and TRBJ1-2 for the parts outside the CDR3, the full variable domain is GAGVSQTPSNKVTEKGKYVELRCDPISGHTALYWYRQSLGQGPEFLIYFQGTGAADDSGLPNDRFFAVRPEGSVSTLKIQRTERGDSAVYLCASSPSGGQGYTFGSGTRLTVV.

The V call is TRBV11-2, the J call TRBJ2-7; possibly TRBD2 for D (5 bases). With 6 bases removed from V and 2 bases from J, the gap between germline ends came to 17 bases. CDR1 and CDR2 (germline): SGHAT, FQNNGV. This CDR3 is 15 amino acids long. CDR3 DNA: TGTGCCAGCAGTGTCGGGGTCACCTTCCCCTACGAGCAGTACGTC. Protein sequence: CASSVGVTFPYEQYV.

The rearrangement uses TRBV14 and TRBJ1-6; D not resolved. Germline V gene lookup returns CDR1 SGHDN and CDR2 FVKESK. The CDR3 consists of 14 residues. The V end was cut by 4 bases, the J end by 8 bases, with 12 bases between. This CDR3 is CASSRGDFYSPLHF. In DNA, the CDR3 is TGTGCCAGCAGCCGCGGTGATTTCTATTCACCCCTCCACTTT.

The rearrangement joins TRBV5-5 to TRBJ2-3, with TRBD2 matching over 8 bases. Germline CDR1 and CDR2: SGHKS and YYEKEE (reference sequence). Germline trimming cut 3 bases from V and 4 bases from J; bases unmatched to any gene: 10. This CDR3 has 16 residues. CDR3 loop: CASSYPAGESSDTQYF. Written as DNA, the CDR3 is TGTGCCAGCAGCTACCCAGCGGGGGAGAGCTCAGATACGCAGTATTTT.

The J gene is TRBJ1-6, the V gene TRBV2; TRBD1 might be the D (5 bases). The CDR3 totals 13 residues. Trimming stripped 7 bases from V and 10 bases from J, with 14 bases between. Germline CDR1 and CDR2: SNHLY and FYNNEI. CDR3 DNA: TGTGCCAGCACCGGACAACCCCGCTCACCCCTCCACTTT. This translates into CASTGQPRSPLHF.

The genes are TRBV11-3 and TRBJ1-1; TRBD1 might be the D (5 bases). Trimming cost V 0 bases and J 1 base, with 18 bases left between them. Germline CDR1 SGHNT, CDR2 YENEEA. CDR3 length: 18 amino acids. CDR3 coding DNA: TGTGCCAGCAGCTTAGATGGGGAAAGGACAATGGGGAACACTGAAGCTTTCTTT. Its protein is CASSLDGERTMGNTEAFF.

This clone was observed a handful of times. This chain uses TRBV4-1 with TRBJ1-1; maybe TRBD1 (5 bases). This CDR3 has 16 residues. CDR1 MGHRA and CDR2 YSYEKL come from the germline V gene. V lost 3 bases to trimming and J lost 6 bases, with 20 bases between them. In nucleotides, the CDR3 is TGCGCCAGCAGCCACGATTCGGGGTCCGGGGGTCCTGAAGCTTTCTTT. Residues: CASSHDSGSGGPEAFF.

J is TRBJ2-3 and V is TRBV4-1; 15 nucleotides align to TRBD2. This CDR3 comprises 21 residues. Germline V lookup: CDR1 MGHRA, CDR2 YSYEKL. V was pared by 0 bases and J by 7 bases, with 17 bases of the junction left unmatched. The CDR3 DNA follows: TGCGCCAGCAGCCAAGATCCCGGGACTAGCGGGGGGCCTGCAGCCAGGAATACGCAGTATTTT. It translates to CASSQDPGTSGGPAARNTQYF.

The rearrangement uses TRBV12-3 or TRBV12-4 and TRBJ2-1; D may be TRBD2 (6 bases). V was clipped by 6 bases and J by 12 bases, with 15 bases between them. The CDR3 is 12 amino acids. The CDR3 bases are TGTGCCAGCAGGAGACGGGACTTCGGGCAGTTCTTC. This encodes CASRRRDFGQFF.

The V gene is TRBV30, the J gene TRBJ2-7; 7 bases align to TRBD1. CDR3 length: 14 residues. The V and J ends lost 0 bases and 5 bases, in that order; junction bases with no gene match: 7. Germline loops: CDR1 GTSNPN, CDR2 SVGIG (reference sequence). The CDR3 bases are TGTGCCTGGAGTGTCCAAGGAACAGGGGACGAGCAGTACGTC. This translates into CAWSVQGTGDEQYV.

The rearrangement uses TRBV29-1 and TRBJ1-4; a possible D gene is TRBD1 (6 bases). Germline CDR1 and CDR2: SQVTM and ANQGSEA. The CDR3 is made up of 13 amino acids. Trimming cost V 5 bases and J 3 bases, with 10 bases left between them. The CDR3 nucleotides are TGCAGCGTTAGAGACAGGCCTAATGAAAAACTGTTTTTT. Translation: CSVRDRPNEKLFF.